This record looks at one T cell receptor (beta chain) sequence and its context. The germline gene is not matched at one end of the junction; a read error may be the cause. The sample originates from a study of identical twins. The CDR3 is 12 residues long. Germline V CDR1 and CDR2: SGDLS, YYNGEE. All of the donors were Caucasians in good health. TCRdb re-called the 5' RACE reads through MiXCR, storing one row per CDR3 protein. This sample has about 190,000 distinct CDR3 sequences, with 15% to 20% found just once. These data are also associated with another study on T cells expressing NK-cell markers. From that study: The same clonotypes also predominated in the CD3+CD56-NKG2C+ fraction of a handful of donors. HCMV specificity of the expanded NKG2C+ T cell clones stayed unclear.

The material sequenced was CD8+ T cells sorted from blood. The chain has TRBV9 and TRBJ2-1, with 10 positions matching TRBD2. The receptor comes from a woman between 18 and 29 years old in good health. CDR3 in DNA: TGTGCCAGCAGCGTAGTAGCGGGGGGAAGGGTCTTC. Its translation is CASSVVAGGRVF.